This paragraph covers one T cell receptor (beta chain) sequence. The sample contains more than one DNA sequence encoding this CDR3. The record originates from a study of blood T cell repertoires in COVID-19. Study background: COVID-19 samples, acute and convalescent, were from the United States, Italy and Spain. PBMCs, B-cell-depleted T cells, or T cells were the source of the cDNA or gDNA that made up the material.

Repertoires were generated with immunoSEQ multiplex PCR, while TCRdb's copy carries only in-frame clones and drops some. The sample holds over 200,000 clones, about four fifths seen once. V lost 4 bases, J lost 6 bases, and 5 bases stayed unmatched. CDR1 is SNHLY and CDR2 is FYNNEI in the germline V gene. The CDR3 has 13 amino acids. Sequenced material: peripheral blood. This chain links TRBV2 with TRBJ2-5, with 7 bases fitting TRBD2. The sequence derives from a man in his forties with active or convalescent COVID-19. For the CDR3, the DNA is TGTGCCAGCAGTGGGGGGGGAGGGAAGACCCAGTACTTC. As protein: CASSGGGGKTQYF. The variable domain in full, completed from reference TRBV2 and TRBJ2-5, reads EPEVTQTPSHQVTQMGQEVILRCVPISNHLYFYWYRQILGQKVEFLVSFYNNEISEKSEIFDDQFSVERPDGSNFTLKIRSTKLEDSAMYFCASSGGGGKTQYFGPGTRLLVL.